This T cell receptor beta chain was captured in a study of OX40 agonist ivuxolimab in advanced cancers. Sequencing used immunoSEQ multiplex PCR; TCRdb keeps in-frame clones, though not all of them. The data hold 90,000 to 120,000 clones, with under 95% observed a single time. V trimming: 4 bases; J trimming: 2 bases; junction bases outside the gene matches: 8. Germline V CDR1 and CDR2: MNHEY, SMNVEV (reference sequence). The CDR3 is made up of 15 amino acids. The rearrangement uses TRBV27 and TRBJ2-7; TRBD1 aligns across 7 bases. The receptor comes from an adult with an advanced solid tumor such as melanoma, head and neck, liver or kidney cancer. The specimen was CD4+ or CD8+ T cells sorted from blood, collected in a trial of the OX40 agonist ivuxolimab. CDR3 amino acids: CASSSGQAFPYEQYF. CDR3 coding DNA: TGTGCCAGCAGTTCCGGACAGGCCTTTCCCTACGAGCAGTACTTC.